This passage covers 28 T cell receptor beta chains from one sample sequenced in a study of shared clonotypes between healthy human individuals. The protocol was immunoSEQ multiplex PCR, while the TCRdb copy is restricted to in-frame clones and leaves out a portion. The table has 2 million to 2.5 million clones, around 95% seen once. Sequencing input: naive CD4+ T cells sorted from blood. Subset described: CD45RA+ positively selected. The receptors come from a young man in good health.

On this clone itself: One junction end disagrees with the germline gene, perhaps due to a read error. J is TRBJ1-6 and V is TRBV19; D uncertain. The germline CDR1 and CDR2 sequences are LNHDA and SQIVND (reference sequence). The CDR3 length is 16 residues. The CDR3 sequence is CASSIGPRSYNSPLHF. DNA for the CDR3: TGTGCTAGTAGTATAGGACCGCGCTCCTATAATTCACCCCTCCACTTT.

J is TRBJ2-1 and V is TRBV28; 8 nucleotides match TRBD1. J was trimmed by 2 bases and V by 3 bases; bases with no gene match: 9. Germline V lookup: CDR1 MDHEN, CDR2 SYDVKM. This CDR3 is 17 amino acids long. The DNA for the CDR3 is TGTGCCAGCAGTTTCCCCGCAGACAGGGGAACCTACAATGAGCAGTTCTTC. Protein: CASSFPADRGTYNEQFF.

The CDR3 here is CASSRSLDSNYGYTF. CDR3 nucleotide sequence: TGTGCCAGCAGCCGGAGTTTGGACAGTAACTATGGCTACACCTTC. The rearrangement uses TRBV11-2 and TRBJ1-2; D perhaps matches TRBD1 (6 bases). This CDR3 spans 15 amino acids. Germline loops: CDR1 SGHAT, CDR2 FQNNGV. Trimming removed 5 bases from V and 1 base from J, with 14 bases in between. The variable domain in full, completed from reference TRBV11-2 and TRBJ1-2, reads EAGVAQSPRYKIIEKRQSVAFWCNPISGHATLYWYQQILGQGPKLLIQFQNNGVVDDSQLPKDRFSAERLKGVDSTLKIQPAKLEDSAVYLCASSRSLDSNYGYTFGSGTRLTVV.

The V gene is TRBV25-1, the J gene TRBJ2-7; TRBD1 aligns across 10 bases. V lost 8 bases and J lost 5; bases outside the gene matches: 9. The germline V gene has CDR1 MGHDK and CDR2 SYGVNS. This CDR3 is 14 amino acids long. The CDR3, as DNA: TGTGCCAGCTGTTTGGGACAGGGGTCCAACGAGCAGTACTTC. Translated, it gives CASCLGQGSNEQYF.

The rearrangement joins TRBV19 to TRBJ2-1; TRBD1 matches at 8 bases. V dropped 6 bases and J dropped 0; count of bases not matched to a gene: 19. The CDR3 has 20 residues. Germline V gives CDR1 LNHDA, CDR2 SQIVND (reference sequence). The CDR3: CASRAGTGGVGKSSYNEQFF. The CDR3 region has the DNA TGTGCCAGTAGGGCCGGAACAGGGGGAGTAGGAAAAAGCTCCTACAATGAGCAGTTCTTC.

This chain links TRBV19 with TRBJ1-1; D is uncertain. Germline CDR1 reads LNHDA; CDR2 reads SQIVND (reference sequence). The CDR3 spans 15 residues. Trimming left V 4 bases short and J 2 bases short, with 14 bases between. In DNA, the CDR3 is TGTGCCAGTAGTACGTTATCACCCTCCAACACTGAAGCTTTCTTT. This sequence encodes CASSTLSPSNTEAFF.

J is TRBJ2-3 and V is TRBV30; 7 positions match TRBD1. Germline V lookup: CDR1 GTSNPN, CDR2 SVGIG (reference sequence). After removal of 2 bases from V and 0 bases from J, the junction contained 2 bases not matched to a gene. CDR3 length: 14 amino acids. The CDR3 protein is CAWSLGQSTDTQYF. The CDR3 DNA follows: TGTGCCTGGAGTTTGGGACAGAGCACAGATACGCAGTATTTT.

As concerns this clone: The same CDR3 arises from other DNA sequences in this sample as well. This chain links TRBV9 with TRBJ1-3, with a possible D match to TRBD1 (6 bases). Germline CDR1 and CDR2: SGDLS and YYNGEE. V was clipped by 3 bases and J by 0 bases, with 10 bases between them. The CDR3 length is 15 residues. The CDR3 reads CASSAGQLSGNTIYF. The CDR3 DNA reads TGTGCCAGCAGCGCAGGACAGCTCTCTGGAAACACCATATATTTT.

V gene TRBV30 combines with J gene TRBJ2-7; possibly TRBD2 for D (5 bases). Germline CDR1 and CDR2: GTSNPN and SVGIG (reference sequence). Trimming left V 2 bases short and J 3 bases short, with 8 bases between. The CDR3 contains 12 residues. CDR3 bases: TGTGCCTGGAGTATGGGAGACTACGAGCAGTACTTC. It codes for CAWSMGDYEQYF.

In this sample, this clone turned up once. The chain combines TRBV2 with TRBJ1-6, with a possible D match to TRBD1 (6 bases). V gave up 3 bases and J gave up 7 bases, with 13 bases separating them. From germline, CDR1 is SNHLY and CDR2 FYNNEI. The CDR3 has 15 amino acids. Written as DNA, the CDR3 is TGTGCCAGCAGTGATCGGGGGGCGAGGAATTCACCCCTCCACTTT. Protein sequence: CASSDRGARNSPLHF.

The CDR3: CASSQERGTNTGELFF. CDR3 coding DNA: TGTGCCAGCAGCCAAGAGCGGGGGACGAACACCGGGGAGCTGTTTTTT. V and J are TRBV7-8 and TRBJ2-2; TRBD2 matches 8 bases. CDR1 SGHVS and CDR2 FQNEAQ come from the germline V gene. Trimming cost V 5 bases and J 0 bases; bases outside gene matches: 5. This CDR3 has 16 residues.

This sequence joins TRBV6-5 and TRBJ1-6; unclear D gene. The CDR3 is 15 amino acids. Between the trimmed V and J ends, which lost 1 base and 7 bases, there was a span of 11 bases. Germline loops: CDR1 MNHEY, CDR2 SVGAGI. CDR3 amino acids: CASSYLWTENSPLHF. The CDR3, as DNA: TGTGCCAGCAGTTACTTGTGGACGGAGAATTCACCCCTCCACTTT.

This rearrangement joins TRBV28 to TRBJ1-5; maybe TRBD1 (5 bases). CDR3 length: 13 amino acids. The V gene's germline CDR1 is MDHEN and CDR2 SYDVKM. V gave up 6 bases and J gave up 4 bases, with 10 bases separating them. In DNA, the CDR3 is TGTGCCAGCAGGAGGGGCTGGAATCAGCCCCAGCATTTT. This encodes CASRRGWNQPQHF.

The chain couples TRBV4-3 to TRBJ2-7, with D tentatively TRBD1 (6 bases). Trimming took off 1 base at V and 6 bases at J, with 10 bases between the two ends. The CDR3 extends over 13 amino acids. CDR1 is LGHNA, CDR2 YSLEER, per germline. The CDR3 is CASSQVTGLEQYF. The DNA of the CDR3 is TGCGCCAGCAGCCAAGTTACAGGGCTCGAGCAGTACTTC.

In DNA form, the CDR3 reads TGCGCCAGCAGCTTCGCCCCGACTGTCGGCAATGAAAAACTGTTTTTT. It specifies CASSFAPTVGNEKLFF. The V call is TRBV5-1, the J call TRBJ1-4, with no clear D. V lost 2 bases to trimming and J lost 5 bases, with 16 bases between them. There are 16 residues in the CDR3. CDR1 and CDR2 from the germline V gene are SGHRS and YFSETQ.

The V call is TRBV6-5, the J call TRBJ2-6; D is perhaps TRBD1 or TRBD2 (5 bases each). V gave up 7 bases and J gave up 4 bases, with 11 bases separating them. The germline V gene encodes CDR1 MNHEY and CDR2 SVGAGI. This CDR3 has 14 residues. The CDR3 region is CASTGPGGANVLTF. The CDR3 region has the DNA TGTGCCAGCACGGGGCCAGGCGGGGCCAACGTCCTGACTTTC.

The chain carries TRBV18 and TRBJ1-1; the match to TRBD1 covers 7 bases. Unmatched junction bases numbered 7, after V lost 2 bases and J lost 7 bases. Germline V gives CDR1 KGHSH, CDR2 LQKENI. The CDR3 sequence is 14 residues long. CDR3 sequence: CASSPFRQGGEAFF. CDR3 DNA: TGTGCCAGCTCACCATTCAGACAGGGTGGTGAAGCTTTCTTT.

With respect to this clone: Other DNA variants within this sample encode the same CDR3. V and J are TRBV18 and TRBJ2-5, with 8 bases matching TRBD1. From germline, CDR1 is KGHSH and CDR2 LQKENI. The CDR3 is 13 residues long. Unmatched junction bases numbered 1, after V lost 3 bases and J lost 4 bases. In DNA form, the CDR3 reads TGTGCCAGCTCACCGGGGACAGGAGAGACCCAGTACTTC. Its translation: CASSPGTGETQYF.

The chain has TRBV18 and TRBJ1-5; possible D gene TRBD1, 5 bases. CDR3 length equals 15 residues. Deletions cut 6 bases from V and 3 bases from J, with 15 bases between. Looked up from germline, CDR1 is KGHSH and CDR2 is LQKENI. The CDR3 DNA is TGTGCCAGCTCTCATAGAGGACAAGACAATCAGCCCCAGCATTTT. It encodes CASSHRGQDNQPQHF.

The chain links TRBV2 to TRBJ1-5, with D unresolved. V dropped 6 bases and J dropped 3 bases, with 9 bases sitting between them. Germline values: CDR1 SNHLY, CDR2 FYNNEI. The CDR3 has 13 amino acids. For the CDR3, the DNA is TGTGCCAGCAGGGCTGACTACAATCAGCCCCAGCATTTT. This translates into CASRADYNQPQHF.

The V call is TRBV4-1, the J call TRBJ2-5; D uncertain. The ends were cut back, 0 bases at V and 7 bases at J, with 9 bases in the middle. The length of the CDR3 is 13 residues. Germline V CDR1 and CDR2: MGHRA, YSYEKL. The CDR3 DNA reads TGCGCCAGCAGCCAAGATCAGAGGCGGACCCAGTACTTC. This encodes CASSQDQRRTQYF.

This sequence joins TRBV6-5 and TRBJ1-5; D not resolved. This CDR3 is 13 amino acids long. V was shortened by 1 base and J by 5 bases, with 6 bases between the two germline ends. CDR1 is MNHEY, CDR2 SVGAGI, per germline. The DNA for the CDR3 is TGTGCCAGCAGTTACTGGCGGTATCAGCCCCAGCATTTT. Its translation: CASSYWRYQPQHF.

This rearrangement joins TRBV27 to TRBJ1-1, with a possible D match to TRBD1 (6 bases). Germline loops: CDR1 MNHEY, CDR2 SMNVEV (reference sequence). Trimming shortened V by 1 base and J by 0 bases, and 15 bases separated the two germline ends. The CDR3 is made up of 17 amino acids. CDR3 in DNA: TGTGCCAGCAGTTTATATGGGGGCCGTCCCATGAACACTGAAGCTTTCTTT. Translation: CASSLYGGRPMNTEAFF.

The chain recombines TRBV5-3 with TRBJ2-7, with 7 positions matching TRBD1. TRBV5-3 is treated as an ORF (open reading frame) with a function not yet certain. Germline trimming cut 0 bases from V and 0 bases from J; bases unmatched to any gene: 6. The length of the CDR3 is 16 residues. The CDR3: CARSLVGQLSSYEQYF. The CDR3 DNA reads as TGTGCCAGAAGCTTGGTGGGACAGCTCAGCTCCTACGAGCAGTACTTC.

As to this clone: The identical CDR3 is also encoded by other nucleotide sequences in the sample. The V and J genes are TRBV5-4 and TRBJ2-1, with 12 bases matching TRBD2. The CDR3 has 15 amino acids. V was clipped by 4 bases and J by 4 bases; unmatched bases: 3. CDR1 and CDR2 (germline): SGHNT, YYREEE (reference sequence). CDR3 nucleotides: TGTGCCAGCAGCCCAGGACTAGCGGGGTACAATGAGCAGTTCTTC. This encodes CASSPGLAGYNEQFF. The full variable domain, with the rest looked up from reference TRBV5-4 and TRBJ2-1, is ETGVTQSPTHLIKTRGQQVTLRCSSQSGHNTVSWYQQALGQGPQFIFQYYREEENGRGNFPPRFSGLQFPNYSSELNVNALELDDSALYLCASSPGLAGYNEQFFGPGTRLTVL.

This CDR3 is CASSPPGQPSRNEQYF. CDR3 coding DNA: TGTGCCAGCTCACCACCGGGACAGCCCAGCCGCAACGAGCAGTACTTC. This chain connects TRBV18 to TRBJ2-7; 7 bases are shared with TRBD1. This CDR3 has 16 amino acids. The J segment lost 5 bases and the V segment lost 0 bases, leaving 10 bases of the junction unmatched. CDR1 is KGHSH, CDR2 LQKENI, per germline.

DNA for the CDR3: TGTGCCAGCAGATTCGGGTTCTATGGCTACACCTTC. Protein product: CASRFGFYGYTF. The chain employs TRBV2 and TRBJ1-2; D is ambiguous. The CDR3 sequence is 12 residues long. The germline gives CDR1 SNHLY, CDR2 FYNNEI. Trimming pared 6 bases from V and 4 bases from J, leaving 9 bases between.

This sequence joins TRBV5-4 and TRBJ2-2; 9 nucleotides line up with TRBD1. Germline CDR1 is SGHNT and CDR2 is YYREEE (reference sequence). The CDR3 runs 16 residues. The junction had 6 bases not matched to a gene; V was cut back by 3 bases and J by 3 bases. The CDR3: CASSSTGQGYTGELFF. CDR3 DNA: TGTGCCAGCAGCTCTACGGGACAGGGATACACCGGGGAGCTGTTTTTT.